The 21 T cell receptor beta chains below come from one sample, sequenced in a study of Graves' ophthalmopathy and Graves' hyperthyroidism. RNA transcripts were the source from which TCR beta CDR3 regions were amplified. HTBI primers were employed in first-round RT-PCR, then a second-round multiplex PCR followed. TCRdb re-called the multiplex PCR reads through MiXCR, storing one row per CDR3 protein. The table lists approximately 1.2 million distinct CDR3 sequences, about 40% of them singletons. Sequenced material: peripheral blood or thyroid tissue (not recorded which). The source of these receptors is an adult man with Graves' hyperthyroidism.

This clonotype was observed at least ten times. The CDR3 DNA is TGCGCCAGCAGCTTGGAGGTGGAGACCCAGTACTTC. Its translation is CASSLEVETQYF. The chain carries TRBV5-1 and TRBJ2-5; no clear D. Per the germline V gene, CDR1 is SGHRS and CDR2 is YFSETQ. CDR3 length: 12 residues. Trimming took off 0 bases at V and 5 bases at J, with 5 bases between the two ends.

This clonotype was counted ten times or more. The rearrangement links TRBV7-9 to TRBJ1-2; tentatively, D is TRBD1 (6 bases). The V gene lost 5 bases and the J gene lost 1 base, with 20 bases spanning the gap. Germline values: CDR1 SEHNR, CDR2 FQNEAQ (reference sequence). The CDR3 has 17 residues. DNA for the CDR3: TGTGCCAGCAGCCCATCCCTTGACAGGACCTTTAACTATGGCTACACCTTC. The encoded protein is CASSPSLDRTFNYGYTF.

This clonotype was detected ten times or more. The V and J genes are TRBV19 and TRBJ1-2, with D possibly TRBD1 on 5 matching bases. V was pared by 4 bases and J by 1 base, with 13 bases between. This CDR3 is built from 15 residues. Looked up from germline, CDR1 is LNHDA and CDR2 is SQIVND (reference sequence). The CDR3 is CASSTLTASNYGYTF. CDR3 sequence (DNA): TGTGCCAGTAGTACATTGACAGCGAGTAACTATGGCTACACCTTC.

This chain connects TRBV10-2 to TRBJ2-5; the match to TRBD2 covers 7 bases. The CDR3 spans 17 residues. Germline V gives CDR1 WSHSY, CDR2 SAAADI. J gave up 0 bases and V 2 bases, and 9 bases lay outside the gene matches. The CDR3 sequence: CASSEPRAGRYQETQYF. CDR3 DNA sequence: TGCGCCAGCAGTGAGCCCAGAGCGGGAAGGTACCAAGAGACCCAGTACTTC.

This clonotype was picked up many times. This chain links TRBV7-2 with TRBJ2-5; 10 positions match TRBD2. Germline CDR1 reads SGHTA; CDR2 reads FQGNSA. The CDR3 totals 19 residues. The ends lost 0 bases at V and 5 bases at J; junction bases unmatched: 15. This CDR3 reads CASSLARSFVGTSDETQYF. CDR3 nucleotide sequence: TGTGCCAGCAGCTTAGCTCGTTCGTTCGTCGGGACTAGCGACGAGACCCAGTACTTC.

This clonotype was seen repeatedly, ten times or more. The genes are TRBV7-9 and TRBJ2-7, with TRBD1 as a possible D gene (6 bases). This CDR3 contains 14 residues. V lost 5 bases, J lost 3 bases, and 14 bases lay in between. Germline loops: CDR1 SEHNR, CDR2 FQNEAQ (reference sequence). The chain's CDR3 is CASSRRDIDYEQYF. The CDR3 nucleotides are TGTGCCAGCAGCCGACGGGACATAGACTACGAGCAGTACTTC.

Ten or more counts support this clonotype. The chain uses TRBV20-1 and TRBJ2-5; maybe TRBD2 (5 bases). V shed 5 bases and J shed 3 bases, with 10 bases lying between them. CDR1 is DFQATT and CDR2 is SNEGSKA in the germline V gene (reference sequence). CDR3 size: 12 residues. The CDR3 protein is CSAPGFEETQYF. CDR3 nucleotides: TGCAGTGCTCCGGGATTTGAAGAGACCCAGTACTTC.

This clonotype was detected ten times or more. The chain combines TRBV29-1 with TRBJ2-7; D gene uncertain. This CDR3 is 13 amino acids long. The V and J ends lost 4 bases and 7 bases respectively, with 17 bases between them. Germline V gene lookup returns CDR1 SQVTM and CDR2 ANQGSEA. The CDR3 sequence is CSVGLAGSSEQYF. CDR3 DNA sequence: TGCAGCGTTGGTCTCGCAGGCAGTAGTGAGCAGTACTTC.

This clonotype appeared a few times. The V gene is TRBV25-1, the J gene TRBJ1-4, with 8 bases lining up with TRBD1. V lost 4 bases and J lost 4; bases outside the gene matches: 8. This CDR3 has 16 amino acids. Germline V gives CDR1 MGHDK, CDR2 SYGVNS. DNA for the CDR3: TGTGCCAGCAGTGCCCCCTGGACAGGGCATAATGAAAAACTGTTTTTT. It encodes CASSAPWTGHNEKLFF.

In this sample, this clonotype turned up many times. The V call is TRBV7-9, the J call TRBJ1-6, with TRBD1 identical over 8 bases. V trimming: 5 bases; J trimming: 7 bases; junction bases outside the gene matches: 10. Germline lookup yields CDR1 SEHNR and CDR2 FQNEAQ (reference sequence). The CDR3 sequence is 16 residues long. This CDR3 is CASSLTLGQGNSPLHF. CDR3 nucleotides: TGTGCCAGCAGCCTAACCCTTGGACAGGGCAATTCACCCCTCCACTTT.

V gene TRBV7-2 combines with J gene TRBJ2-2; D may be TRBD2 (6 bases). The CDR3 has 19 residues. V lost 5 bases to trimming and J lost 3 bases, with 25 bases between them. Germline CDR1 is SGHTA and CDR2 is FQGNSA. CDR3 DNA sequence: TGTGCCAGCAGCCTGGGGGTTAGGGACTCGCCACGGTACACCGGGGAGCTGTTTTTT. Translating gives CASSLGVRDSPRYTGELFF.

This clonotype was seen ten or more times. The genes are TRBV5-4 and TRBJ1-1; unclear D gene. The V gene lost 0 bases and the J gene lost 6 bases, with 12 bases spanning the gap. CDR1 is SGHNT and CDR2 is YYREEE in the germline V gene (reference sequence). The CDR3 consists of 14 residues. The DNA for the CDR3 is TGTGCCAGCAGCTTGGCCGGGGTAGGATCTGAAGCTTTCTTT. Protein sequence: CASSLAGVGSEAFF.

The rearrangement links TRBV7-2 to TRBJ2-2, with TRBD2 as a possible D gene (6 bases). V gave up 5 bases and J gave up 4 bases, with 14 bases separating them. The CDR3 consists of 15 residues. The germline V gene has CDR1 SGHTA and CDR2 FQGNSA. CDR3: CASSPSGLSTGELFF. The DNA of the CDR3 is TGTGCCAGCAGCCCTTCGGGACTGAGCACCGGGGAGCTGTTTTTT.

The sample holds a few counts of this clonotype. The rearrangement joins TRBV11-2 to TRBJ2-5; D is ambiguous. CDR1 is SGHAT, CDR2 FQNNGV, per germline. This CDR3 comprises 13 residues. V lost 1 base to trimming and J lost 6 bases, with 9 bases between them. The CDR3 region is CASSLANEQTQYF. The DNA of the CDR3 is TGTGCCAGCAGCTTAGCGAACGAGCAGACCCAGTACTTC.

This clonotype was counted ten times or more. The chain combines TRBV6-5 with TRBJ2-5, with 9 bases aligning to TRBD1. Germline CDR1 reads MNHEY; CDR2 reads SVGAGI. The CDR3 has 13 amino acids. Trimming cost V 6 bases and J 5 bases; bases outside gene matches: 4. DNA for the CDR3: TGTGCCAGCAGACGACAGGGGGGCGAGACCCAGTACTTC. It encodes CASRRQGGETQYF.

The V call is TRBV6-2 or TRBV6-3, the J call TRBJ2-5; TRBD1 might be the D (5 bases). Between the trimmed V and J ends, which lost 2 bases and 6 bases, there was a span of 28 bases. Germline V CDR1 and CDR2: MNHEY, SVGEGT. The CDR3 covers 19 residues. The CDR3 loop is CASSYRAGITHTEKKTQYF. In nucleotides, the CDR3 is TGTGCCAGCAGTTACCGGGCAGGGATCACGCACACGGAAAAGAAGACCCAGTACTTC.

The table lists this clonotype with many counts. V and J are TRBV20-1 and TRBJ2-7; 10 nucleotides match TRBD1. V shed 7 bases and J 5 bases; nucleotides not matched to a gene: 11. The CDR3 is 14 residues long. The germline V gene encodes CDR1 DFQATT and CDR2 SNEGSKA (reference sequence). The CDR3 nucleotides read TGCAGTGTGCTCCCCCCGGGACAGGGGAACGAGCAGTACTTC. Translated, it gives CSVLPPGQGNEQYF.

V gene TRBV5-1 combines with J gene TRBJ1-1; no definite D call. The CDR3 runs 12 residues. V was cut by 4 bases and J by 4 bases, with 8 bases left in between. CDR1 is SGHRS, CDR2 YFSETQ, per germline. CDR3 protein: CASSPVSTEAFF. DNA of the CDR3: TGCGCCAGCAGCCCAGTCTCCACTGAAGCTTTCTTT.

CDR3 loop: CASRPGAQPQHF. The CDR3 DNA reads TGTGCCAGCAGACCCGGTGCTCAGCCCCAGCATTTT. The chain couples TRBV12-3 or TRBV12-4 to TRBJ1-5; D uncertain. Trimming stripped 6 bases from V and 6 bases from J, with 9 bases between. This CDR3 is 12 amino acids long.

Many counts were recorded for this clonotype. This CDR3 reads CSASNWGGTNTGELFF. CDR3 in DNA: TGCAGTGCTTCTAATTGGGGGGGGACGAACACCGGGGAGCTGTTTTTT. V and J are TRBV20-1 and TRBJ2-2, with TRBD2 matching 7 bases. The CDR3 covers 16 residues. Germline CDR1 and CDR2: DFQATT and SNEGSKA (reference sequence). The junction had 9 bases not matched to a gene; V was cut back by 5 bases and J by 0 bases.

The rearrangement links TRBV29-1 to TRBJ2-5; D tentatively reads TRBD1 or TRBD2 (7 bases each). Germline-derived CDR1 and CDR2 are SQVTM and ANQGSEA. The CDR3 runs 14 residues. Trimming removed 6 bases from V and 6 bases from J, with 20 bases in between. CDR3 DNA: TGCAGCGTCACAGGGGCGGGAGAGACTAAGACCCAGTACTTC. Its translation is CSVTGAGETKTQYF.